This T cell receptor (beta chain) appears in the sequencing data of a study of read filtering for tumor transcriptome and immune sequencing. Study-level information: Transcriptome libraries were built from DNase-treated RNA. RNA-seq yielded only roughly 80 to 1,300 TCR reads, IR-seq about 4 to 10.27 million. General study results and limits: This fraction held mixed bone marrow immune cells after CD138-negative sorting.

In regard to this clonotype: The antigen is unknown.

The library was built from roughly 400 ng RNA with molecular barcoded adaptors for alpha/delta and beta/gamma chains. TCRdb redid the calling of the reads with MiXCR, one entry per CDR3 protein. The sample yields about 39,000 distinct CDR3 sequences, over 11% seen once. CDR1 is DFQATT and CDR2 is SNEGSKA in the germline V gene (reference sequence). J gave up 2 bases and V 6 bases, and 8 bases lay outside the gene matches. The CDR3 covers 14 residues. Sequencing used a population of CD138-negative cells sorted from bone marrow. V is TRBV20-1 and J is TRBJ2-3, with TRBD2 matching over 7 bases. This clonotype originated in a donor at least 40 years old with multiple myeloma. CDR3 DNA: TGCAGTGCCCGGGACTACAGTAACACAGATACGCAGTATTTT. This translates into CSARDYSNTDTQYF.